These 23 T cell receptor beta chains were all obtained from the same sample, sequenced in a study of blood T cell repertoires in COVID-19. The repertoire was sequenced with immunoSEQ multiplex PCR; TCRdb's copy has only in-frame clones and lacks some. The sample includes 230,000 or so clones, 80% to 90% of them seen just once. Sequencing input: peripheral blood. The receptors stem from a man aged 25-45 years with active or convalescent COVID-19.

This clone was recorded once. The chain links TRBV6-5 to TRBJ2-5, with TRBD2 matching 10 bases. Germline lookup yields CDR1 MNHEY and CDR2 SVGAGI. The CDR3 runs to 15 residues. The V gene end was trimmed by 6 bases and the J gene end by 6 bases; junction bases not matched to a gene: 10. The CDR3 region is CASRPGTSDVKTQYF. CDR3 nucleotide sequence: TGTGCCAGCAGGCCCGGGACTAGCGATGTAAAGACCCAGTACTTC.

V gene TRBV9 combines with J gene TRBJ1-1; TRBD1 agrees at 10 bases. The CDR3 has 15 amino acids. Germline lookup yields CDR1 SGDLS and CDR2 YYNGEE. The V gene end was trimmed by 2 bases and the J gene end by 5 bases; junction bases not matched to a gene: 6. The CDR3 here is CASSVGTGVGTEAFF. The DNA of the CDR3 is TGTGCCAGCAGCGTGGGGACAGGGGTTGGAACTGAAGCTTTCTTT.

The chain links TRBV5-4 to TRBJ2-2, with D possibly being TRBD2 (5 bases). Germline CDR1 is SGHNT and CDR2 is YYREEE (reference sequence). V was cut by 8 bases and J by 5 bases, with 10 bases left in between. The CDR3 totals 12 residues. The CDR3 DNA sequence: TGTGCCAGTGGCGAGGGAACCGGGGAGCTGTTTTTT. Translated: CASGEGTGELFF.

The chain employs TRBV3-1 (or the pseudogene TRBV3-2) and TRBJ1-1, with D unresolved. CDR1 LGHDT and CDR2 YNNKEL come from the germline V gene (reference sequence). The CDR3 contains 12 residues. The V end lost 2 bases, the J end lost 8 bases, and 9 bases lay between the germline ends. The DNA of the CDR3 is TGTGCCAGCAGCCAATATAACAGCGAAGCTTTCTTT. Its protein product is CASSQYNSEAFF.

The chain couples TRBV4-1 to TRBJ2-7; 14 bases align to TRBD2. After removal of 2 bases from V and 7 bases from J, the junction contained 10 bases not matched to a gene. CDR1 is MGHRA, CDR2 YSYEKL, per germline. This CDR3 spans 17 amino acids. This CDR3 is CASSQLPTSGGAGEQYF. In DNA, the CDR3 is TGCGCCAGCAGCCAATTACCGACTAGCGGGGGGGCGGGAGAGCAGTACTTC.

The chain recombines TRBV7-2 with TRBJ1-2, with 8 bases lining up with TRBD1. CDR1 and CDR2 from the germline V gene are SGHTA and FQGNSA. The junction had 5 bases not matched to a gene; V was cut back by 4 bases and J by 4 bases. This CDR3 spans 14 amino acids. CDR3 nucleotide sequence: TGTGCCAGCAGCTCGGACAGGGCCCTCTATGGCTACACCTTC. Translation: CASSSDRALYGYTF.

The chain is built from TRBV14 and TRBJ1-5, with D perhaps TRBD1 (5 bases). The CDR3 runs to 15 residues. V lost 2 bases and J lost 3, with 11 bases in between. The germline V gene encodes CDR1 SGHDN and CDR2 FVKESK. The CDR3 region is CASSQHAGPNQPQHF. CDR3 DNA sequence: TGTGCCAGCAGCCAACATGCGGGGCCCAATCAGCCCCAGCATTTT.

The chain recombines TRBV11-2 with TRBJ2-6; TRBD1 might be the D (6 bases). The ends were cut back, 5 bases at V and 0 bases at J, with 20 bases in the middle. CDR1 is SGHAT and CDR2 is FQNNGV in the germline V gene. The CDR3 is 19 residues long. Here the CDR3 reads CASSNHRDTHFSGANVLTF. CDR3 DNA sequence: TGTGCCAGCAGCAACCACAGGGATACCCACTTCTCTGGGGCCAACGTCCTGACTTTC.

The rearrangement uses TRBV7-3 and TRBJ2-1; a possible D gene is TRBD2 (7 bases). Trimming left V 5 bases short and J 4 bases short, with 21 bases between. The germline gives CDR1 SGHTA, CDR2 FQGTGA. This CDR3 has 17 residues. The CDR3 sequence is CASSQGPLAVPYNEQFF. The CDR3 region has the DNA TGTGCCAGCAGCCAGGGGCCCCTAGCGGTACCATACAATGAGCAGTTCTTC.

This sequence joins TRBV28 and TRBJ1-3; possible D gene TRBD1, 6 bases. Deletions cut 2 bases from V and 4 bases from J, with 12 bases between. The CDR3 runs to 15 residues. CDR1 is MDHEN, CDR2 SYDVKM, per germline. The CDR3 DNA sequence: TGTGCCAGCAGTTTACCGGGAACAGGGGGAAACACCATATATTTT. Protein sequence: CASSLPGTGGNTIYF.

This chain links TRBV5-1 with TRBJ2-7, with 8 bases identical to TRBD1. CDR3 length: 14 residues. The junction had 9 bases not matched to a gene; V was cut back by 4 bases and J by 6 bases. Germline V lookup: CDR1 SGHRS, CDR2 YFSETQ. CDR3 residues: CASSPGQVPGEQYF. DNA of the CDR3: TGCGCCAGCAGCCCGGGACAGGTCCCGGGCGAGCAGTACTTC.

This rearrangement joins TRBV12-2 to TRBJ2-1; the D call in the table, TRBD2, was not verified against the DNA. TRBV12-2 is termed a pseudogene. This CDR3 has 19 amino acids. CDR3 in DNA: TGTGCAAGTCGCTTAGTTGCGGCTAGCGGGGGAGCCCCCTACAATGAGCAGTTCTTC. Protein sequence: CASRLVAASGGAPYNEQFF.

This chain connects TRBV30 to TRBJ1-2; D remains unclear. Trimming pared 3 bases from V and 8 bases from J, leaving 16 bases between. The CDR3 runs to 13 residues. Germline lookup yields CDR1 GTSNPN and CDR2 SVGIG (reference sequence). This CDR3 reads CAWSNHSVLGYTF. The CDR3 bases are TGTGCCTGGAGCAACCATTCAGTGCTGGGCTACACCTTC.

The chain couples TRBV6-5 to TRBJ2-7; weak D call: TRBD2 (6 bases). The V and J ends lost 0 bases and 4 bases respectively, with 13 bases between them. Germline CDR1 reads MNHEY; CDR2 reads SVGAGI. The CDR3 spans 15 residues. The CDR3 region has the DNA TGTGCCAGCAGTTACTCAGTTAGCGGCGGGTACGAGCAGTACTTC. It translates to CASSYSVSGGYEQYF.

V and J are TRBV4-2 and TRBJ1-5, with 7 positions matching TRBD1. Germline-derived CDR1 and CDR2 are LGHNA and YNFKEQ. The CDR3 contains 15 residues. The ends lost 4 bases at V and 4 bases at J; junction bases unmatched: 7. The CDR3 DNA reads as TGTGCCAGCAGCCGTACAGGGGAAATGAATCAGCCCCAGCATTTT. Its translation is CASSRTGEMNQPQHF.

The count of this clone is one. This chain connects TRBV5-4 to TRBJ2-5; 11 bases align to TRBD2. Germline values: CDR1 SGHNT, CDR2 YYREEE (reference sequence). V shed 4 bases and J 3 bases; nucleotides not matched to a gene: 8. The CDR3 runs 16 residues. The CDR3 spells CASSTGGSGREETQYF. The CDR3 nucleotides read TGTGCCAGCAGCACGGGGGGTAGCGGGAGGGAAGAGACCCAGTACTTC.

In this sample, this clone turned up once. The chain employs TRBV19 and TRBJ2-1; D not resolved. This CDR3 has 14 amino acids. Germline V gene sequence: CDR1 LNHDA, CDR2 SQIVND (reference sequence). V lost 3 bases and J 2 bases, leaving 8 bases between the germline ends. This CDR3 reads CASSISSTYNEQFF. As DNA, the CDR3 is TGTGCCAGTAGTATCAGTTCCACCTACAATGAGCAGTTCTTC. Looking up the rest from reference TRBV19 and TRBJ2-1 gives the full variable domain: DGGITQSPKYLFRKEGQNVTLSCEQNLNHDAMYWYRQDPGQGLRLIYYSQIVNDFQKGDIAEGYSVSREKKESFPLTVTSAQKNPTAFYLCASSISSTYNEQFFGPGTRLTVL.

The chain employs TRBV9 and TRBJ2-3; perhaps TRBD1 as D (5 bases). The germline gives CDR1 SGDLS, CDR2 YYNGEE. The V and J ends lost 4 bases and 3 bases respectively, with 9 bases between them. This CDR3 has 13 amino acids. The CDR3, as DNA: TGTGCCAGCAGCCTCGACAGTACAGATACGCAGTATTTT. Translated, it gives CASSLDSTDTQYF.

The chain is built from TRBV11-2 and TRBJ2-7; D call uncertain. From germline, CDR1 is SGHAT and CDR2 FQNNGV. CDR3 length: 17 amino acids. With 0 bases removed from V and 3 bases from J, the gap between germline ends came to 18 bases. CDR3 nucleotides: TGTGCCAGCAGCTTAGAGGTCTTCCCCCTGGGCTACTACGAGCAGTACTTC. This encodes CASSLEVFPLGYYEQYF.

The chain has TRBV18 and TRBJ2-4; the D gene is possibly TRBD1 (6 bases). Looked up from germline, CDR1 is KGHSH and CDR2 is LQKENI. V was pared by 3 bases and J by 1 base, with 10 bases between. The CDR3 length is 15 residues. As DNA, the CDR3 is TGTGCCAGCTCACCGGCCGGACAGGCCAAAAACATTCAGTACTTC. It is translated as CASSPAGQAKNIQYF.

This sequence joins TRBV23-1 and TRBJ2-7, with 8 bases identical to TRBD2. TRBV23-1 is sorted into the ORF group, with uncertain function. This CDR3 comprises 17 residues. V shed 8 bases, J shed 3 bases, and the junction held 18 bases outside the gene matches. The CDR3 DNA is TGCGCCAGCCGTCCACTCCCCCCCGGGAGGGACCACTACGAGCAGTACTTC. Its protein product is CASRPLPPGRDHYEQYF.

In its sample, this clone was seen a few times. This chain uses TRBV19 with TRBJ1-5; no firm D call. CDR3 length: 15 residues. Trimming removed 8 bases at V and 1 base at J, with 15 bases between. Germline-derived CDR1 and CDR2 are LNHDA and SQIVND (reference sequence). Here the CDR3 DNA reads TGTGCCAGTGCCCCCATGGGAGGGAGCAATCAGCCCCAGCATTTT. This translates into CASAPMGGSNQPQHF. Based on the CDR3 plus reference TRBV19 and TRBJ1-5, the full variable domain is DGGITQSPKYLFRKEGQNVTLSCEQNLNHDAMYWYRQDPGQGLRLIYYSQIVNDFQKGDIAEGYSVSREKKESFPLTVTSAQKNPTAFYLCASAPMGGSNQPQHFGDGTRLSIL.

The V call is TRBV7-9, the J call TRBJ1-2; TRBD1 matches at 8 bases. Germline values: CDR1 SEHNR, CDR2 FQNEAQ (reference sequence). Germline trimming cut 4 bases from V and 7 bases from J; bases unmatched to any gene: 5. This CDR3 is 13 amino acids long. Here the CDR3 reads CASSSAGGGGYTF. In DNA form, the CDR3 reads TGTGCCAGCAGCTCAGCAGGGGGCGGTGGCTACACCTTC.